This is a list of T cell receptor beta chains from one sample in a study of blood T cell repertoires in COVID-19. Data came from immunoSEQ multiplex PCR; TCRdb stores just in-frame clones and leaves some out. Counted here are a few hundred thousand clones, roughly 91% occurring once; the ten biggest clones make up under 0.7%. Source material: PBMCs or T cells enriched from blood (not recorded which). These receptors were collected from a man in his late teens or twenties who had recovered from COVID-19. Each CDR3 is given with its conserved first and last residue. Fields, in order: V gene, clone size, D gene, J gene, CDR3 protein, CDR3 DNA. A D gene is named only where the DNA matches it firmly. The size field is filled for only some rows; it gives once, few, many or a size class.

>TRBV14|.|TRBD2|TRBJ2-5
CASSQGLAGTETQYF
TGTGCCAGCAGCCAAGGACTAGCGGGGACAGAGACCCAGTACTTC
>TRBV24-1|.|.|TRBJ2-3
CATGSGGEGTDTQYF
TGTGCCACCGGCTCTGGAGGGGAAGGCACAGATACGCAGTATTTT
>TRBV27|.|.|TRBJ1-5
CASSLGGYSNQPQHF
TGTGCCAGCAGCTTAGGAGGGTATAGCAATCAGCCCCAGCATTTT
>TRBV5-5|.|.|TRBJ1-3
CASSLGGFSGNTIYF
TGTGCCAGCAGCTTGGGTGGCTTCTCTGGAAACACCATATATTTT
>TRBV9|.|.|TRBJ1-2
CASSLRGGFYGYTF
TGTGCCAGCAGCTTGCGGGGAGGGTTCTATGGCTACACCTTC
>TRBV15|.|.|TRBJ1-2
CATSIPGTRFYGYTF
TGTGCCACCAGCATACCCGGGACACGATTCTATGGCTACACCTTC
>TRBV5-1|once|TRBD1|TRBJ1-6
CASSRQGENSPLHF
TGCGCCAGCAGCCGACAGGGCGAGAATTCACCCCTCCACTTT
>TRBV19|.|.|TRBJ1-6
CASTFVGGTNSPLHF
TGTGCCAGTACCTTTGTGGGGGGTACTAATTCACCCCTCCACTTT
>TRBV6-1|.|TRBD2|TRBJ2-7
CASSEAPGLAAYEQYF
TGTGCCAGCAGTGAAGCCCCGGGACTAGCGGCCTACGAGCAGTACTTC
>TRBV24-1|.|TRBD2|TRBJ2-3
CATSDEPSGRAGTDTQYF
TGTGCCACCAGTGACGAACCTAGCGGGAGGGCCGGGACAGATACGCAGTATTTT
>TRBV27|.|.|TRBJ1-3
CASSLRSSGNTIYF
TGTGCCAGCAGTTTGCGGAGCTCTGGAAACACCATATATTTT
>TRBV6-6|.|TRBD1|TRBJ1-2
CASSYWSGGDYTF
TGTGCCAGCAGTTACTGGTCAGGGGGCGACTACACCTTC
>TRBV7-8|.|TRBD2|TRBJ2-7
CASSLGLATLYEQYF
TGTGCCAGCAGCTTAGGACTAGCGACGCTCTACGAGCAGTACTTC
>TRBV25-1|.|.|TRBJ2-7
CASSVAGRTTYEQYF
TGTGCCAGCAGTGTGGCGGGGAGGACGACCTACGAGCAGTACTTC
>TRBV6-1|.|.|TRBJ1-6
CASSDSGGYSPLHF
TGTGCCAGCAGTGATTCCGGAGGGTATTCACCCCTCCACTTT
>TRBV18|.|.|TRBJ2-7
CASSFGRGSYEQYF
TGTGCCAGCTCCTTTGGCAGGGGTTCCTACGAGCAGTACTTC
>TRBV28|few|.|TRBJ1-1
CASSSGGIRTEAFF
TGTGCCAGCAGTTCGGGGGGAATAAGGACTGAAGCTTTCTTT
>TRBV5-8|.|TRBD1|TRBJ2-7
CASSLFGESDRGPTYEQYF
TGTGCCAGCAGCTTGTTCGGGGAATCGGACAGGGGGCCCACCTACGAGCAGTACTTC
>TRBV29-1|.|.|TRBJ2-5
CSVEDLTVQETQYF
TGCAGCGTTGAAGATTTGACAGTACAAGAGACCCAGTACTTC
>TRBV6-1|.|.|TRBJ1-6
CASSVGEAGRNSPLHF
TGTGCCAGCAGTGTCGGAGAGGCAGGGCGGAATTCACCCCTCCACTTT
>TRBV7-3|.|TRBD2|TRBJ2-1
CASSLSGMRAEQFF
TGTGCCAGCAGCTTGAGCGGGATGAGGGCAGAGCAGTTCTTC
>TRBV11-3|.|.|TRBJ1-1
CATNRDLNTEAFF
TGTGCCACAAACAGGGATTTGAACACTGAAGCTTTCTTT
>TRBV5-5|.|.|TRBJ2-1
CASSLVIGLGNEQFF
TGTGCCAGCAGCTTAGTAATCGGGTTAGGCAATGAGCAGTTCTTC
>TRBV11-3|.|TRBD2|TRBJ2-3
CASSLGLAETTDTQYF
TGTGCCAGCAGCCTAGGACTAGCGGAAACCACAGATACGCAGTATTTT
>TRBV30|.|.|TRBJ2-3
CAWTPSGGRWTQYF
TGTGCCTGGACACCCAGCGGCGGCCGTTGGACGCAGTATTTT
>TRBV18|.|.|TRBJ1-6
CASSPGTNLHF
TGTGCCAGCTCACCGGGCACCAACCTCCACTTT
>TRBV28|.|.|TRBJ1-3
CASSFGGAGLGNTIYF
TGTGCCAGCAGTTTTGGAGGGGCGGGCCTGGGGAACACCATATATTTT
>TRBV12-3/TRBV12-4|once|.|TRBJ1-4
CASSLSGEKLFF
TGTGCCAGCAGTTTGAGCGGTGAAAAACTGTTTTTT